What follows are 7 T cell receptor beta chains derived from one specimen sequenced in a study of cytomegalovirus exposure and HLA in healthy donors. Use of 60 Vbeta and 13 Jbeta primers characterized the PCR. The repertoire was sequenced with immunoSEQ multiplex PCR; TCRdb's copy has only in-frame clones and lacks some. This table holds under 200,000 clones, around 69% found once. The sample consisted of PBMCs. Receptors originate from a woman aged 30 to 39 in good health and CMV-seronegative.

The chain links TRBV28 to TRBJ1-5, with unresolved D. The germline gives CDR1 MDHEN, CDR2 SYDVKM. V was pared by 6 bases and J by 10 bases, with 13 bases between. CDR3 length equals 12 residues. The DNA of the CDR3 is TGTGCCAGCAGCTACCTAAGCCAACCCCAGCATTTT. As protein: CASSYLSQPQHF.

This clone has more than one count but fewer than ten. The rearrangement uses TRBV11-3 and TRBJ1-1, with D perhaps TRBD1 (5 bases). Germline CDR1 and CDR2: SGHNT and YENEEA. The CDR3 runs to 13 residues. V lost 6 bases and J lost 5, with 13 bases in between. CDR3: CASSPKGRTEAFF. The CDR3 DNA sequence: TGTGCCAGCAGTCCAAAGGGGAGGACTGAAGCTTTCTTT.

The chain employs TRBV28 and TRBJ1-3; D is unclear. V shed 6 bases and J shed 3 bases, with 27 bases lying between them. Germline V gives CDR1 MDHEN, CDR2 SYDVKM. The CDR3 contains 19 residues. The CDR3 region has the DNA TGTGCCAGCAGGTTTTTCCCACCGAGACAAACCTTGGATGGAAACACCATATATTTT. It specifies CASRFFPPRQTLDGNTIYF.

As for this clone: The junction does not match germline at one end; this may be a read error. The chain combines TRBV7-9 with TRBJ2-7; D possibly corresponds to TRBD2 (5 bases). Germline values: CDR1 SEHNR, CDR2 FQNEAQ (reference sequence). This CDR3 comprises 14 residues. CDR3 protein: CSSSLGGIGLEQYF. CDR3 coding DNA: TGTTCCAGCAGCTTAGGAGGTATCGGCCTCGAGCAGTACTTC.

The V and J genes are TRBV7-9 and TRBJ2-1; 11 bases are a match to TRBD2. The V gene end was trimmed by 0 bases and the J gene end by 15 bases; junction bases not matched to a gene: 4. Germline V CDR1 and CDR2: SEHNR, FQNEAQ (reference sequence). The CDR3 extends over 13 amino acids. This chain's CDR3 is CASSLASSGGLFF. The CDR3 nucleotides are TGTGCCAGCAGCTTAGCTTCTAGCGGGGGGCTGTTCTTC.

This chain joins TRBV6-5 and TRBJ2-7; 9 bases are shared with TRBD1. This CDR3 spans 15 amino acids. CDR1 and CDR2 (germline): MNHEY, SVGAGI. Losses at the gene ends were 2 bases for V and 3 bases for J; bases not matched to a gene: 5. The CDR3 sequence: CASSYLGGQGYEQYF. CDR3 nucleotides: TGTGCCAGCAGTTACCTAGGGGGACAGGGCTACGAGCAGTACTTC.

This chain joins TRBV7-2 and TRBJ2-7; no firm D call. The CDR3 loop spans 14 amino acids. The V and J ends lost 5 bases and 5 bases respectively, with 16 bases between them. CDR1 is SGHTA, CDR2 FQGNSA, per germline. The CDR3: CASSLLPGYDEQYF. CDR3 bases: TGTGCCAGCAGCCTCCTCCCCGGGTATGACGAGCAGTACTTC.